This entry lists 11 T cell receptor beta chains sequenced from one sample in a study of cytomegalovirus exposure and HLA in healthy donors (dated by TCRdb to 2017 to 2019). Libraries were prepared through the immunoSEQ multiplex PCR assay. Imported from immuneACCESS, the table was reduced by TCRdb to in-frame sequences with V and J called. These copies leave out some clones; in studies compared against another copy, an unresolved V gene accounts for under half, and the cause of the remainder is not known. The sample table shows 110,000 or so clones, and about 88% are seen once. The ten largest clones add up to approximately 2% of the sample. Sequences were obtained from PBMCs. These receptors were obtained from a woman between 18 and 29 years old in good health and CMV-seronegative.

This clone has more than one count but fewer than ten. The rearrangement uses TRBV30 and TRBJ1-1; TRBD1 might be the D (6 bases). The V end was cut by 5 bases, the J end by 4 bases, with 20 bases between. Germline V CDR1 and CDR2: GTSNPN, SVGIG (reference sequence). CDR3 length equals 15 residues. CDR3 coding DNA: TGTGCCTGGCTTAGGACAGCCAGATTTGGCACTGAAGCTTTCTTT. Translating it yields CAWLRTARFGTEAFF. Combining the CDR3 with reference TRBV30 and TRBJ1-1 gives the whole variable domain SQTIHQWPATLVQPVGSPLSLECTVEGTSNPNLYWYRQAAGRGLQLLFYSVGIGQISSEVPQNLSASRPQDRQFILSSKKLLLSDSGFYLCAWLRTARFGTEAFFGQGTRLTVV.

The V gene is TRBV7-9, the J gene TRBJ2-5; a possible D gene is TRBD2 (6 bases). The germline V gene encodes CDR1 SEHNR and CDR2 FQNEAQ (reference sequence). Trimming cost V 6 bases and J 1 base, with 15 bases left between them. This CDR3 is built from 15 residues. Written as DNA, the CDR3 is TGTGCCAGCAGTGGGGGGTACTTGATCCAAGAGACCCAGTACTTC. As protein: CASSGGYLIQETQYF.

The chain employs TRBV27 and TRBJ2-7; 11 bases are shared with TRBD2. Per the germline V gene, CDR1 is MNHEY and CDR2 is SMNVEV (reference sequence). J gave up 5 bases and V 7 bases, and 16 bases lay outside the gene matches. This CDR3 has 17 amino acids. In DNA form, the CDR3 reads TGTGCCAGCACCCCAAGAGCACTAGCGGGAGTGTTCAACGAGCAGTACTTC. It codes for CASTPRALAGVFNEQYF.

The chain has TRBV7-2 and TRBJ2-3; 8 bases are a match to TRBD1. CDR1 is SGHTA, CDR2 FQGNSA, per germline. V gave up 3 bases and J gave up 3 bases; unmatched junction bases: 8. This CDR3 comprises 16 residues. This CDR3 is CASSFPSDRETDTQYF. CDR3 coding DNA: TGTGCCAGCAGCTTCCCATCGGACAGGGAAACAGATACGCAGTATTTT.

This clone is a singleton in its sample. This sequence joins TRBV7-2 and TRBJ2-3; 10 nucleotides align to TRBD2. This CDR3 has 14 residues. Germline V gives CDR1 SGHTA, CDR2 FQGNSA. J was trimmed by 4 bases and V by 5 bases; bases with no gene match: 3. CDR3 nucleotides: TGTGCCAGCAGCCGGGGACTAGCGTCAGATACGCAGTATTTT. This sequence encodes CASSRGLASDTQYF.

The genes are TRBV4-2 and TRBJ2-5; 13 bases align to TRBD2. CDR1 is LGHNA and CDR2 is YNFKEQ in the germline V gene. J lost 1 base, V lost 4 bases, and 6 bases had no gene match. CDR3 size: 17 residues. CDR3 sequence (DNA): TGTGCCAGCAGCCGACTCGGGACTAGCGGGACCCAAGAGACCCAGTACTTC. Protein product: CASSRLGTSGTQETQYF.

This chain joins TRBV6-4 and TRBJ2-3; D remains unclear. Trimming shortened V by 2 bases and J by 4 bases, and 10 bases separated the two germline ends. CDR3 length equals 14 residues. Germline CDR1 and CDR2: MRHNA and SNTAGT. CDR3 sequence: CASSDASGADTQYF. The CDR3 DNA is TGTGCCAGCAGTGACGCCTCGGGTGCAGATACGCAGTATTTT.

The V and J genes are TRBV28 and TRBJ2-5; 8 bases are a match to TRBD2. This CDR3 has 14 residues. Germline loops: CDR1 MDHEN, CDR2 SYDVKM. Trimming took 5 bases from V and 9 from J; bases not matched to a gene: 11. The CDR3 region is CASSPPTLAEAQYF. The CDR3 nucleotides are TGTGCCAGCAGTCCCCCCACACTAGCGGAGGCCCAGTACTTC. The full variable domain, with the rest looked up from reference TRBV28 and TRBJ2-5, is DVKVTQSSRYLVKRTGEKVFLECVQDMDHENMFWYRQDPGLGLRLIYFSYDVKMKEKGDIPEGYSVSREKKERFSLILESASTNQTSMYLCASSPPTLAEAQYFGPGTRLLVL.

V and J are TRBV25-1 and TRBJ2-2; TRBD1 agrees at 8 bases. Germline CDR1 reads MGHDK; CDR2 reads SYGVNS. J was trimmed by 5 bases and V by 4 bases; bases with no gene match: 6. The CDR3 has 15 residues. CDR3: CASSGWTGRTGELFF. The CDR3, as DNA: TGTGCCAGCAGTGGGTGGACAGGGCGTACCGGGGAGCTGTTTTTT.

This clone was observed a single time. The V call is TRBV5-1, the J call TRBJ2-3; weak D call: TRBD1 (6 bases). Germline V gene sequence: CDR1 SGHRS, CDR2 YFSETQ. This CDR3 spans 14 amino acids. Between the trimmed V and J ends, which lost 1 base and 2 bases, there was a span of 8 bases. The CDR3 DNA reads TGCGCCAGCAGCTTGAGGACAGACACAGATACGCAGTATTTT. This gives the protein CASSLRTDTDTQYF.

The chain employs TRBV20-1 and TRBJ2-1; the match to TRBD2 covers 7 bases. The CDR3 is 10 residues long. Looked up from germline, CDR1 is DFQATT and CDR2 is SNEGSKA (reference sequence). The J segment lost 10 bases and the V segment lost 5 bases, leaving 2 bases of the junction unmatched. CDR3 sequence: CSALLAEQFF. Here the CDR3 DNA reads TGCAGTGCTTTACTAGCGGAGCAGTTCTTC.